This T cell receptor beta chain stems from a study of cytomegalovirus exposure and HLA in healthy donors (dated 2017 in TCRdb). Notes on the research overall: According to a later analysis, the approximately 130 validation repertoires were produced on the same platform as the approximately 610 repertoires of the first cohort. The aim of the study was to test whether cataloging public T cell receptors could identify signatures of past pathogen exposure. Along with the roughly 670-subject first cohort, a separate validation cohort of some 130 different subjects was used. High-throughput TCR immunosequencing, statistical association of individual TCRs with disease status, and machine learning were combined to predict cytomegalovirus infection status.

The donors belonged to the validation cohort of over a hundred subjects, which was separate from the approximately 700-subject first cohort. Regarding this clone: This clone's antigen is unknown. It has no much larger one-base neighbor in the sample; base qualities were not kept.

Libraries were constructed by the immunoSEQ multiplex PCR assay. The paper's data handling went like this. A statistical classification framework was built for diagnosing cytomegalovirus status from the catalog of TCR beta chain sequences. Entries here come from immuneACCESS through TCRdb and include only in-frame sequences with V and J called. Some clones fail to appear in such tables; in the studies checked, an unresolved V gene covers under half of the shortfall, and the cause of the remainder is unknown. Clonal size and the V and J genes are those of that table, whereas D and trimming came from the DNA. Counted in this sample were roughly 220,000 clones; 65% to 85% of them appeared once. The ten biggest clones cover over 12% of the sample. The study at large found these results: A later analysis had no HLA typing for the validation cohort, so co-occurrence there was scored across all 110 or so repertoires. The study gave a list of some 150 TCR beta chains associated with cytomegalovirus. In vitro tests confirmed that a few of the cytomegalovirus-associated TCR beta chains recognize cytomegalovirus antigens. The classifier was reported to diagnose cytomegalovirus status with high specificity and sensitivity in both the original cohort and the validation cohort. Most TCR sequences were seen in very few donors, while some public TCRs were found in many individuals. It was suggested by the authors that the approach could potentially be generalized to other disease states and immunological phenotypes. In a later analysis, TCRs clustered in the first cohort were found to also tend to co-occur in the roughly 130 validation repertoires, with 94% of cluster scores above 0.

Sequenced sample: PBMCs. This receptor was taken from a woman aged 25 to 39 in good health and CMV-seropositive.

The CDR3 protein is CASSNENTIYF. The sequence in DNA is TGTGCCAGCAGCAACGAAAACACCATATATTTT. The receptor chain draws on TRBV11-2 and TRBJ1-3; no D segment can be confidently identified. Trimming removed 5 bases from V and 6 bases from J, leaving 5 bases between the germline ends. CDR1 and CDR2 (SGHAT, FQNNGV) derive from the germline V gene. The CDR3 numbers 11 residues from cysteine through phenylalanine. Here the CDR3 DNA is all that survives: 33 bases in frame from base 1.